The sequence of this T cell receptor beta chain was determined in a study of T cell responses to AZD1222 COVID-19 vaccine. Overall study findings and caveats: Of spike-specific TCRs, nearly half reportedly target regions left unmutated in variants. Spike-specific TCRs gained breadth and depth after people received two AZD1222 doses. The donor cohort was predominantly white British with a female majority, and clonal diversity may have been underestimated.

This CDR3 is built from 14 residues. CDR1 is KGHSH and CDR2 is LQKENI in the germline V gene. V was shortened by 1 base and J by 3 bases, with 7 bases between the two germline ends. Measured with immunoSEQ multiplex PCR; TCRdb has only the in-frame clones, and not every one. The top ten clones hold roughly 3.1% of a sample with some 140,000 clones, approximately 92% of them seen once. Points on this clone: Its matching antigen is unknown.

This specimen consisted of peripheral blood, obtained on day 0 of AZD1222 vaccination. This TCR was recovered from an adult in good health. The chain links TRBV18 to TRBJ2-1; D perhaps matches TRBD2 (5 bases). The CDR3 DNA follows: TGTGCCAGCTCACCACTAGCGAACTACAATGAGCAGTTCTTC. It encodes CASSPLANYNEQFF.